The source of this T cell receptor beta chain is a study of blood T cell repertoires in COVID-19. Study context: COVID-19 samples, acute and convalescent, were from the United States, Italy and Spain. PBMCs, B-cell-depleted T cells, or T cells were the source of the cDNA or gDNA that made up the material.

The germline V and J ends were trimmed by 5 bases and 3 bases, with 10 bases remaining between them. The CDR3 has 13 amino acids. Germline CDR1 SNHLY, CDR2 FYNNEI. Methods used by the authors: Estimated nucleated cell counts came from reference gene primer amplification. Only in-frame clones appear in the TCRdb table, and some are missing; sequencing was by immunoSEQ multiplex PCR. V and J calls plus clone size are reproduced from that table; the DNA served to infer D and trimming. The sample holds about 260,000 clones, 70% to 90% seen once. The chain links TRBV2 to TRBJ1-2; D not certain. The receptor was derived from a human donor in a cohort sampled during active COVID-19. Sequencing was carried out using peripheral blood. CDR3 coding DNA: TGTGCCAGCAGTACTACATTAGACTATGGCTACACCTTC. It translates to CASSTTLDYGYTF.